Detailed here is one T cell receptor beta chain. The data stem from a study of sequential checkpoint blockade in melanoma. The method was immunoSEQ multiplex PCR; TCRdb's version includes in-frame clones alone and lacks a portion of them. Among about 13,000 clones, 25% to 35% were seen once, and the ten largest hold 16%. The CDR3 spans 13 residues. J lost 3 bases, V lost 5 bases, and 4 bases had no gene match. Germline CDR1 MNHGY, CDR2 SAAAGT. The treatment was: randomized to nivolumab then ipilimumab (arm A) or the reverse (arm B). This material consisted of tumor tissue (inferred from file names), taken from a patient given nivolumab and ipilimumab in sequence. This sequence joins TRBV6-8 and TRBJ2-7; 7 bases map to TRBD2. This clonotype was sampled from a human donor with melanoma. CDR3 DNA sequence: TGTGCCAGCAGTCGCCGGGACTACTACGAGCAGTACTTC. It yields the protein CASSRRDYYEQYF.